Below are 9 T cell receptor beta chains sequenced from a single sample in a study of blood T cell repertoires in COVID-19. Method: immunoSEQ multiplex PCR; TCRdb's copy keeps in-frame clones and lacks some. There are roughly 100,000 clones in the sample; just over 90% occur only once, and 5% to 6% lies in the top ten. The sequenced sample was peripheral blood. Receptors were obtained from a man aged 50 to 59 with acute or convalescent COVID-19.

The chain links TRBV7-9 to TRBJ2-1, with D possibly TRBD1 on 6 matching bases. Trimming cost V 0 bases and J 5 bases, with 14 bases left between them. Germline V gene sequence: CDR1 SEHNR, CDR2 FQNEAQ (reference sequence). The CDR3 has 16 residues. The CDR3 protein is CASSLASGVRNNEQFF. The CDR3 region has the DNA TGTGCCAGCAGCTTAGCGTCAGGGGTGAGGAACAATGAGCAGTTCTTC. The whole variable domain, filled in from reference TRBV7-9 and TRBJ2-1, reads DTGVSQNPRHKITKRGQNVTFRCDPISEHNRLYWYRQTLGQGPEFLTYFQNEAQLEKSRLLSDRFSAERPKGSFSTLEIQRTEQGDSAMYLCASSLASGVRNNEQFFGPGTRLTVL.

CDR3 sequence: CASSTDRGHLDGYTF. The CDR3 DNA sequence: TGTGCCAGCAGTACGGACAGGGGGCATCTTGATGGCTACACCTTC. The chain has TRBV28 and TRBJ1-2, with 11 bases matching TRBD1. The CDR3 totals 15 residues. CDR1 is MDHEN and CDR2 is SYDVKM in the germline V gene. Trimming at V came to 5 bases and at J to 6 bases, leaving 8 bases not matched to a gene.

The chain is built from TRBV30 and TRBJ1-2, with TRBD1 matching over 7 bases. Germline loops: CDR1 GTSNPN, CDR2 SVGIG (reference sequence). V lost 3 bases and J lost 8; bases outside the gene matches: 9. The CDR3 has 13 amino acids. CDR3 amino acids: CAWSRRQGWGYTF. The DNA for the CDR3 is TGTGCCTGGAGCCGACGACAGGGCTGGGGCTACACCTTC.

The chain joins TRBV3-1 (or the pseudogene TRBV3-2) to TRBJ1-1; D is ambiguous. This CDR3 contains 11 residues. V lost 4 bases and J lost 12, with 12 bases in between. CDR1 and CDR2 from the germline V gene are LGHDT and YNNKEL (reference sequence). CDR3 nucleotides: TGTGCCAGCAGCCGTTCAAGGAGAACTTTCTTT. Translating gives CASSRSRRTFF.

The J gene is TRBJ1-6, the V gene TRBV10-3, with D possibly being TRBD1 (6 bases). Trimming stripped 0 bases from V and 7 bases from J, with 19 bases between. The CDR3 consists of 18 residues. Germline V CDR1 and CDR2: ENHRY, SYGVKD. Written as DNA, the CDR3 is TGTGCCATCAGTGAGTCTGGGGGCAATTTGAGAGGAAATTCACCCCTCCACTTT. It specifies CAISESGGNLRGNSPLHF.

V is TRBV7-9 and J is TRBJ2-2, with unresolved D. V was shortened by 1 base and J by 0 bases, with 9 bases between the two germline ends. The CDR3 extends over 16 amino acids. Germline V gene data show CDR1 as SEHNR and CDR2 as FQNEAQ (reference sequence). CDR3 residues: CASSLGFSPNTGELFF. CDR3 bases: TGTGCCAGCAGCTTAGGTTTTAGCCCGAACACCGGGGAGCTGTTTTTT.

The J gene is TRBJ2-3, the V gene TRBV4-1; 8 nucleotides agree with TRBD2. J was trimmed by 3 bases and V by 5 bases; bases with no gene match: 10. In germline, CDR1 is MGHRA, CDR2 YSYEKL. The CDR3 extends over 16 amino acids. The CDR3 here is CASSSPPGGRTDTQYF. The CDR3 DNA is TGCGCCAGCAGCTCACCCCCGGGGGGGAGAACAGATACGCAGTATTTT.

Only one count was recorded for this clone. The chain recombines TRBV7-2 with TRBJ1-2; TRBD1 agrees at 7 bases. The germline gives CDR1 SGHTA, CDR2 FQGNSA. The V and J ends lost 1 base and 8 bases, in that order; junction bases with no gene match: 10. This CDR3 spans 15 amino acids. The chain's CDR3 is CASSLGRGRPDGYTF. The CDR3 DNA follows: TGTGCCAGCAGCTTAGGGAGGGGGCGCCCAGACGGCTACACCTTC.

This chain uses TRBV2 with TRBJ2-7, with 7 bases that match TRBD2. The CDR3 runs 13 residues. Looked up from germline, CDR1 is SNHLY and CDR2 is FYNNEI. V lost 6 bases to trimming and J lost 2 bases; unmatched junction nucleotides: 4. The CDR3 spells CASRPSGPYEQYF. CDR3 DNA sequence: TGTGCCAGCAGGCCTAGCGGCCCCTACGAGCAGTACTTC.